Listed below are T cell receptor beta chains from one sample, sequenced in a study of radiotherapy plus CTLA-4 blockade in lung cancer. TCRdb's table, derived via immunoSEQ multiplex PCR, lists solely in-frame clones and lacks some. The sample holds 90,000 to 150,000 clones, about 83% seen once. The material was peripheral blood, obtained from a patient treated with radiotherapy plus ipilimumab. Receptors were obtained from a human donor with non-small cell lung cancer who had a partial response to radiotherapy plus ipilimumab. Both conserved end residues are part of each CDR3. A D gene is named only where the DNA matches it firmly. Size tells how often a clone was seen (once, few, many) or the class of an expanded clone, and some rows leave it out.

size: .
D: TRBD1
V: TRBV28
J: TRBJ2-6
DNA: TGTGCCAGCAGTCTACAGGGGGGTGGGGCCAACGTCCTGACTTTC
CDR3: CASSLQGGGANVLTF

size: few
D: TRBD1
V: TRBV19
J: TRBJ2-1
DNA: TGTGCCAGTACCATGGGGACAGGCACCTACAATGAGCAGTTCTTC
CDR3: CASTMGTGTYNEQFF

size: few
D: TRBD1
V: TRBV28
J: TRBJ1-2
DNA: TGTGCCAGCAGTTCCGGGACAGTGCTGGGTGGCTACACCTTC
CDR3: CASSSGTVLGGYTF

size: .
D: .
V: TRBV29-1
J: TRBJ1-1
DNA: TGCAGCGTTGAACCCCGGACAGCTATGAACACTGAAGCTTTCTTT
CDR3: CSVEPRTAMNTEAFF

size: .
D: .
V: TRBV18
J: TRBJ2-1
DNA: TGTGCCAGCTCACCGACCACTTCGGGCAATGAGCAGTTCTTC
CDR3: CASSPTTSGNEQFF

size: few
D: TRBD2
V: TRBV19
J: TRBJ2-3
DNA: TGTGCCAGTTCTCCTAGCGGGCTTCCCCCGGATACGCAGTATTTT
CDR3: CASSPSGLPPDTQYF

size: .
D: .
V: TRBV7-2
J: TRBJ2-5
DNA: TGTGCCAGCAGCTTGCGGGTCCAAGAGACCCAGTACTTC
CDR3: CASSLRVQETQYF

size: .
D: TRBD1
V: TRBV4-3
J: TRBJ1-4
DNA: TGCGCCAGCAGCCAGGGACAGGGGCGGGAAAAACTGTTTTTT
CDR3: CASSQGQGREKLFF

size: .
D: TRBD1
V: TRBV7-2
J: TRBJ1-5
DNA: TGTGCCAGCAGCCCTCAAGGGACAGGGGGCGGGCAGCCCCAGCATTTT
CDR3: CASSPQGTGGGQPQHF

size: .
D: .
V: TRBV30
J: TRBJ1-4
DNA: TGTGCCTGTGACGCATGGAGTCTCCTAGTCGACAATGAAAAACTGTTTTTT
CDR3: CACDAWSLLVDNEKLFF

size: .
D: .
V: TRBV6-1
J: TRBJ1-2
DNA: TGTGCCAGCAGTGAGGCAGGGAACTATGGCTACACCTTC
CDR3: CASSEAGNYGYTF

size: .
D: .
V: TRBV7-5
J: TRBJ2-2
DNA: TGTGCCAGAAGGACTGTCAGGGCTAGCGGGAGCGAGAACACCGGGGAGCTGTTTTTT
CDR3: CARRTVRASGSENTGELFF

size: .
D: TRBD1
V: TRBV2
J: TRBJ1-2
DNA: TGTGCCAGCAGACCCGGGACAGGGCTGGGGCACTATGGCTACACCTTC
CDR3: CASRPGTGLGHYGYTF

size: once
D: .
V: TRBV7-8
J: TRBJ1-4
DNA: TGTGCCAGCAGCTTACAGGGGACAACTAATGAAAAACTGTTTTTT
CDR3: CASSLQGTTNEKLFF

size: .
D: TRBD1
V: TRBV7-6
J: TRBJ1-2
DNA: TGTGCCAGCCCGAAAGAAGACAGGGGTCCGGTCCTAGGCGGCTACACCTTC
CDR3: CASPKEDRGPVLGGYTF

size: .
D: TRBD2
V: TRBV5-1
J: TRBJ2-1
DNA: TGCGCCAGCGCTATGGGCGGGAGAACCTACGGGAATGAGCAGTTCTTC
CDR3: CASAMGGRTYGNEQFF

size: once
D: .
V: TRBV5-1
J: TRBJ2-1
DNA: TGCGCCAGCAGCCCCTCAGGGGCCTACAATGAGCAGTTCTTC
CDR3: CASSPSGAYNEQFF

size: .
D: TRBD1
V: TRBV27
J: TRBJ2-7
DNA: TGTGCCAGCAGCCAAACCCCCGGGACAGCCTATTACGAGCAGTACTTC
CDR3: CASSQTPGTAYYEQYF

size: .
D: TRBD2
V: TRBV10-2
J: TRBJ2-7
DNA: TGCGCCAGCAGTGTCTCTAAACCGGGACTAGGATTGAGCTACGAGCAGTACTTC
CDR3: CASSVSKPGLGLSYEQYF

size: once
D: TRBD2
V: TRBV5-1
J: TRBJ2-3
DNA: TGCGCCAGCAGCGTACTGACTAGCGGGAGTGGTCCAGATACGCAGTATTTT
CDR3: CASSVLTSGSGPDTQYF

size: .
D: .
V: TRBV7-8
J: TRBJ2-2
DNA: TGTGCCAGCACCAGGGGGGAGAGCGTATATGTCGGGGAGCTGTTTTTT
CDR3: CASTRGESVYVGELFF

size: .
D: .
V: TRBV18
J: TRBJ1-4
DNA: TGTGCCAGCTCACCAGTTACAGGACCCGAAAAACTGTTTTTT
CDR3: CASSPVTGPEKLFF

size: .
D: .
V: TRBV7-2
J: TRBJ2-7
DNA: TGTGCCAGCAGCCGGGGGTTGGAGCAGTACTTC
CDR3: CASSRGLEQYF

size: few
D: .
V: TRBV10-3
J: TRBJ2-6
DNA: TGTGCCATCACGTCTGTGTCTGGGGCCAACGTCCTGACTTTC
CDR3: CAITSVSGANVLTF